Given below is one TCR beta chain in context. Data came from immunoSEQ multiplex PCR; TCRdb stores just in-frame clones and leaves some out. The sample includes more than 250,000 clones, about 85% seen only once; the top ten take 1.2%. This CDR3 is 11 amino acids long. Germline V gene lookup returns CDR1 SGHAT and CDR2 FQNNGV. V dropped 1 base and J dropped 10 bases, with 8 bases sitting between them. The sample is drawn from a study of cytomegalovirus exposure and HLA in healthy donors. The specimen was PBMCs. The receptor comes from a woman younger than 45 in good health and CMV-seropositive. The J gene is TRBJ2-7, the V gene TRBV11-2; D remains ambiguous. The DNA for the CDR3 is TGTGCCAGCAGCTTAGGGGTCAGCCAGTACTTC. Protein product: CASSLGVSQYF.